The rows below give T cell receptor beta chains drawn from one sample of a study of metastatic and nonmetastatic thyroid tumors. TCRdb recomputed clones from the PCR reads via MiXCR. The sample has tens of thousands of clones, over 10% seen once. The sequenced sample consisted of blood. The source of these receptors is a female donor with papillary thyroid cancer or a benign thyroid nodule (not recorded which). Some clones in this sample may be carry-over from other donors' samples. The CDR3 runs from the conserved cysteine through the conserved F or W. Fields, in order: D gene, V gene, CDR3 protein. D genes are given only for firm matches.

>TRBD2|TRBV14
CASIQVFRGSSEQYF
>-|TRBV27
CASGQGWGPGTDTQYF
>-|TRBV25-1
CASIPLEGGAETTEAFF
>-|TRBV10-1
CATLRTSRETQYF
>TRBD1|TRBV25-1
CASSELGQGTDTQYF
>-|TRBV18
CASSPEETQYF
>TRBD1|TRBV18
CASSPFGQGTGELFF
>TRBD1|TRBV9
CASSGGQTLNSPLHF
>-|TRBV7-3
CASSLSGPMNTEAFF
>TRBD2|TRBV3-1
CASSQSGRAYEQYF
>-|TRBV28
CASSEGGGGSYEQYF
>TRBD2|TRBV10-1
CASSKSGRLYNEQFF
>-|TRBV20-1
CSARKQNNYGYTF
>TRBD1|TRBV18
CASSPVGQGDSPLHF
>-|TRBV11-1
CASSNRAPYEQYF
>TRBD1|TRBV28
CASIPGTGGHGRPQHF
>-|TRBV14
CASQQYTSTDTQYF
>-|TRBV10-3
CAISVGDPSQETQYF
>-|TRBV4-1
CASSQAGDSPLHF
>-|TRBV20-1
CSARDRGGNSNQPQHF
>-|TRBV5-1
CASSLSGQINPHEQYF
>TRBD2|TRBV24-1
CATSQRPGLNTGELFF
>-|TRBV4-1
CASGKTASDYEQYF
>-|TRBV9
CASSVATEGGSPLHF
>-|TRBV4-1
CASSQVVRRFNEQFF